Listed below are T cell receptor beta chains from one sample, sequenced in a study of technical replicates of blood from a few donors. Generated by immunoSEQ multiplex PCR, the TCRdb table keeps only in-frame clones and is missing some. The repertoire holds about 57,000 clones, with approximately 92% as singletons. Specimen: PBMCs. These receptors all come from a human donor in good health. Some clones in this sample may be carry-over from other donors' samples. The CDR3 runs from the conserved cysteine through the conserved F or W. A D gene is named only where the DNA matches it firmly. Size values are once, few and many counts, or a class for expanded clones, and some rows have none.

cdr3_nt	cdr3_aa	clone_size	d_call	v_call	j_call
TGCGCCAGCAGCTTGTCGGCTAGCGGATCCTACGAGCAGTACTTC	CASSLSASGSYEQYF	.	TRBD2	TRBV5-1	TRBJ2-7
TGTGCCAGCAACACAAGGGGGACAGGGATCGAGCAGTACTTC	CASNTRGTGIEQYF	.	TRBD1	TRBV2	TRBJ2-7
TGCAGCGTTGAATCTTCCACACGCGGTGAAGCTTTCTTT	CSVESSTRGEAFF	.	.	TRBV29-1	TRBJ1-1
TGTGCCAGCAGTTTCCAGGGTAATCAGCCCCAGCATTTT	CASSFQGNQPQHF	.	.	TRBV27	TRBJ1-5
TGTGCCAGCAGTTATAGCGGGAGATCCTACGAGCAGTACTTC	CASSYSGRSYEQYF	.	TRBD2	TRBV27	TRBJ2-7
TGCGCCAGCAGCCAAGATCGGCTAGCGGGAGCGTACGAGCAGTACTTC	CASSQDRLAGAYEQYF	.	TRBD2	TRBV4-3	TRBJ2-7
TGCGCCAGCAGCTTAACAGGCGACTCCTACAATGAGCAGTTCTTC	CASSLTGDSYNEQFF	.	.	TRBV5-1	TRBJ2-1
TGTGCCAGCAGCGGGGGACTAGCGGGTAGTACTGACAAGGTTACGCAGTATTTT	CASSGGLAGSTDKVTQYF	.	TRBD2	TRBV5-4	TRBJ2-3
TGTGCCAGCAGCGCCCCGGGCTACGAGCAGTACTTC	CASSAPGYEQYF	.	.	TRBV9	TRBJ2-7
TGTGCCAGCAGTGAAGTGTGGGACAGGGCCTACGAGCAGTACTTC	CASSEVWDRAYEQYF	.	TRBD1	TRBV6-1	TRBJ2-7
TGTGCCAGTATTAAGGTAGGGGGGGGCCACACTGAAGCTTTCTTT	CASIKVGGGHTEAFF	.	.	TRBV19	TRBJ1-1
TGCGCCAGCAGCCAAGCGTCTAGCGGGAGAAGTGAGCAGTACTTC	CASSQASSGRSEQYF	.	TRBD2	TRBV4-3	TRBJ2-7
TGTGCCAGCAGCCAGGATGGGGACAGGGGGAGTGAGCAGTACTTC	CASSQDGDRGSEQYF	.	TRBD1	TRBV4-2	TRBJ2-7
TGTGCCAGCAGTGACTACAGGGTTACCTCAGAGACCCAGTACTTC	CASSDYRVTSETQYF	.	.	TRBV25-1	TRBJ2-5
TGTGCCAGTAGTAAGCCAACAGAACGTATAGGCTACACCTTC	CASSKPTERIGYTF	.	.	TRBV19	TRBJ1-2
TGTGCCAGCAGTTACTCGGCGGGGGGACGGGCACGGCAGTACTTC	CASSYSAGGRARQYF	.	TRBD2	TRBV6-5	TRBJ2-7
TGTGCCAGCAGACCCACCCAAGGGACAGGGCCGGCTAGGAGTGGAAACACCATATATTTT	CASRPTQGTGPARSGNTIYF	.	TRBD1	TRBV7-3	TRBJ1-3
TGTGCCAGCAGCTCTGGACTAGCGGGAGCGGGCTACGAGCAGTACTTC	CASSSGLAGAGYEQYF	.	TRBD2	TRBV5-6	TRBJ2-7
TGTGCCACCAGCAGAGATAGCGGGGATACGCAGTATTTT	CATSRDSGDTQYF	.	TRBD2	TRBV15	TRBJ2-3
TGTGCCAGCAGCTGTGAGCGGGTCTCGTCAGGCAATCAGCCCCAGCATTTT	CASSCERVSSGNQPQHF	.	.	TRBV5-6	TRBJ1-5
TGTGCCAGCAGCGCGGGACTCGCTCCAGATACGCAGTATTTT	CASSAGLAPDTQYF	.	.	TRBV11-2	TRBJ2-3
TGTGCCAGCAGTCCTACTACAGGTCCTGAAGCTTTCTTT	CASSPTTGPEAFF	.	.	TRBV27	TRBJ1-1
TGCGCCAGCAGCTTGGAACAGAACAACTATGGCTACACCTTC	CASSLEQNNYGYTF	.	.	TRBV5-1	TRBJ1-2
TGTGCCAGCACCGGCCCCGGGGGTGTAGGCGAGCAGTACTTC	CASTGPGGVGEQYF	.	.	TRBV2	TRBJ2-7
TGTGCCAGCAGATTGCGGGGGGGGAGCGGGGAGCTGTTTTTT	CASRLRGGSGELFF	once	TRBD2	TRBV25-1	TRBJ2-2
TGCAGCGTGGACCAGGGAAATGAGCAGTTCTTC	CSVDQGNEQFF	.	.	TRBV29-1	TRBJ2-1
TGTGCCTGGAGGACAGGGGGTTCCTATGGCTACACCTTC	CAWRTGGSYGYTF	once	TRBD1	TRBV30	TRBJ1-2
TGTGCCAGCAGAACAGGCCCTTTGACTGAAGCTTTCTTT	CASRTGPLTEAFF	.	.	TRBV27	TRBJ1-1
TGTGCCAGCAGCCAAGATGGGACTCGATGGATCTTC	CASSQDGTRWIF	few	.	TRBV4-2	TRBJ2-1
TGTGCCAGCAGCCCGGCGGGGGAGTCTCTCAATGAGCAGTTCTTC	CASSPAGESLNEQFF	.	TRBD2	TRBV5-4	TRBJ2-1
TGTGCCAGCAGCTACACAAGCGAAAGCTCCTACAATGAGCAGTTCTTC	CASSYTSESSYNEQFF	.	.	TRBV9	TRBJ2-1
TGTGCCAGCAGCTTGACAGTTAGTCAGCCCCAGCATTTT	CASSLTVSQPQHF	.	.	TRBV5-6	TRBJ1-5
TGCGCCAGCAGCCAAGATGGACAGGGGGCTCGCGAGCAGTACTTC	CASSQDGQGAREQYF	.	TRBD1	TRBV4-3	TRBJ2-7
TGTGCCAGCTCACCGCAGGGGACAGGGGATAATTATGGCTACACCTTC	CASSPQGTGDNYGYTF	once	TRBD1	TRBV18	TRBJ1-2
TGTGCCAGCAGCCCGAATCAGGGACTAGCGGGAGGGGTAGATCCCTACGAGCAGTACTTC	CASSPNQGLAGGVDPYEQYF	.	TRBD2	TRBV7-6	TRBJ2-7
TGTGCCAGCAGTCGTCCCGGGACAGGATCCACCTTC	CASSRPGTGSTF	.	TRBD1	TRBV6-6	TRBJ1-2
TGTGCCAGCAGCAAAGAGAGGCCTAGGTCGAACACTGAAGCTTTCTTT	CASSKERPRSNTEAFF	few	.	TRBV21-1	TRBJ1-1
TGCGCCAGCAGCCAAGACAGGCGCCCTTACGCCGGTCAGCCCCAGCATTTT	CASSQDRRPYAGQPQHF	once	.	TRBV4-3	TRBJ1-5
TGTGCCAGCAAACAGGGCTACGGGGAGCTGTTTTTT	CASKQGYGELFF	.	.	TRBV27	TRBJ2-2
TGTGCCAGCAGCTTAGAGCCAGGGGGGAAAAAACTGTTTTTT	CASSLEPGGKKLFF	.	TRBD1	TRBV7-2	TRBJ1-4
TGCAGCGCGTGGGGACTAGCGGGGCACAATGAGCAGTTCTTC	CSAWGLAGHNEQFF	.	TRBD2	TRBV29-1	TRBJ2-1
TGTGCCAGCAGTCGGGGCGGGAGCGTAGAGACCCAGTACTTC	CASSRGGSVETQYF	.	TRBD2	TRBV28	TRBJ2-5
TGTGCCAGCAGCTTGGGAGGGAGCTCTGGAAACACCATATATTTT	CASSLGGSSGNTIYF	.	.	TRBV5-4	TRBJ1-3
TGTGCCAGCAGCCGAGGACAGGGGGCAATGGGCTACACCTTC	CASSRGQGAMGYTF	.	TRBD1	TRBV5-4	TRBJ1-2
TGTGCCAGCAGCGGACCGGGACAGGGGTATGGCTACACCTTC	CASSGPGQGYGYTF	.	TRBD1	TRBV11-1	TRBJ1-2
TGTGCCAGCAGTTACTCCGGTGATTCACCCCTCCACTTT	CASSYSGDSPLHF	.	.	TRBV6-6	TRBJ1-6
TGTGCCAGCAGCTTAATCTTCGGTTCACCCCTCCACTTT	CASSLIFGSPLHF	.	.	TRBV7-3	TRBJ1-6
TGCGCCAGCAGCCAAGATCAGGGGGGCGAGCAGTTCTTC	CASSQDQGGEQFF	.	.	TRBV4-3	TRBJ2-1
TGTGCCAGCAGCTTAGTTGCGGGAATGACAGATACGCAGTATTTT	CASSLVAGMTDTQYF	.	.	TRBV7-2	TRBJ2-3
TGCGCCAGCAGCTTGGTCTGGGGGGGGCTCGGCTCTGGGGCCAACGTCCTGACTTTC	CASSLVWGGLGSGANVLTF	.	.	TRBV5-1	TRBJ2-6
TGTGCCAGCAGCTTTGGACAGGTCTATGGCTACACCTTC	CASSFGQVYGYTF	.	TRBD1	TRBV7-9	TRBJ1-2
TGTGCCAGCAGCAAAGGGGACCCCGGGACTAACTCCTACGAGCAGTACTTC	CASSKGDPGTNSYEQYF	.	.	TRBV21-1	TRBJ2-7
TGTGCCAGTAGTATAGTACTAGCGGGGGGACTTAACACCGGGGAGCTGTTTTTT	CASSIVLAGGLNTGELFF	.	TRBD2	TRBV19	TRBJ2-2
TGTGCCACGGCTACGGGATATGGGTCCTACAATGAGCAGTTCTTC	CATATGYGSYNEQFF	once	.	TRBV6-1	TRBJ2-1
TGCAGCGTTGCTCCTTCAGGGATCACAGATACGCAGTATTTT	CSVAPSGITDTQYF	.	.	TRBV29-1	TRBJ2-3